Described below is a single T cell receptor beta chain sequence and its context. Its target is not known. The sample belongs to a study of TIL therapy for anti-PD-1-resistant metastatic lung cancer. For the study at large: Median tumor mutation burden was 1.5 mutations per megabase. Findings and caveats of the study: The baseline peripheral repertoire was partially replaced by infused TIL clonotypes that later decayed. This highly selected cohort may not generalize to typical lung cancer patients.

The CDR3 runs 17 residues. With 1 base clipped from V and 5 bases from J, the junction kept 12 bases outside the gene matches. Germline loops: CDR1 MNHNS, CDR2 SASEGT. Sample time point: pre-treatment sample, taken before nivolumab and TIL therapy. This was the immunoSEQ v3 assay. Generated by immunoSEQ multiplex PCR, the TCRdb table keeps only in-frame clones and is missing some. In the table there are tens of thousands of clones, 73% of which are singletons. The sequenced sample was blood, obtained at baseline. The V and J genes are TRBV6-1 and TRBJ2-3; 7 bases map to TRBD1. The receptor was derived from a person aged 25 to 85 with non-small cell lung cancer. CDR3 in amino acids: CASSEGIMRGRGDTQYF. CDR3 bases: TGTGCCAGCAGTGAAGGAATCATGAGGGGGCGCGGAGATACGCAGTATTTT.